The rows below give T cell receptor beta chains drawn from one sample of a study of cytomegalovirus exposure and HLA in healthy donors. TCRdb keeps only in-frame clones here, not all; method: immunoSEQ multiplex PCR. Here the sample spans about 180,000 clones, 70% to 85% being singletons. The material sequenced was PBMCs. The source of these receptors is a man between 18 and 35 years old in good health and CMV-seronegative. CDR3s include the opening cysteine and the closing phenylalanine or tryptophan. D genes are given only for firm matches. Where a row states a size, it is once, few, many or the class of an expanded clone; other rows omit it.

D	size	V	J	length	CDR3	DNA
TRBD1	.	TRBV27	TRBJ1-1	15	CASSKRGLRNTEAFF	TGTGCCAGCAGTAAAAGGGGGCTGCGGAACACTGAAGCTTTCTTT
TRBD1	few	TRBV9	TRBJ1-1	15	CASSGLLTGSTEAFF	TGTGCCAGCAGCGGACTCCTGACAGGGAGCACTGAAGCTTTCTTT
TRBD1	few	TRBV14	TRBJ2-5	16	CASSNKRGLDQETQYF	TGTGCCAGCAGCAACAAAAGGGGGCTGGACCAAGAGACCCAGTACTTC
TRBD2	.	TRBV19	TRBJ2-7	15	CASSLGGSGNYEQYF	TGTGCCAGTAGCCTGGGGGGGAGCGGGAACTACGAGCAGTACTTC
TRBD1	many	TRBV2	TRBJ2-7	13	CASSAGTVHEQYF	TGTGCCAGCAGTGCAGGGACAGTCCACGAGCAGTACTTC
.	.	TRBV29-1	TRBJ1-1	12	CSVGQSLTEAFF	TGCAGCGTAGGACAGTCCCTCACTGAAGCTTTCTTT
.	once	TRBV6-1	TRBJ2-7	13	CASSEVPVFEQYF	TGTGCCAGCAGTGAAGTCCCCGTGTTCGAGCAGTACTTC
.	.	TRBV11-1	TRBJ2-1	15	CASSLDRGSEDEQFF	TGTGCCAGCAGCTTAGACCGGGGGAGCGAGGATGAGCAGTTCTTC
.	.	TRBV5-1	TRBJ1-1	14	CASSLGGGNTEAFF	TGCGCCAGCAGCTTGGGTGGAGGAAACACTGAAGCTTTCTTT
.	.	TRBV7-8	TRBJ2-1	15	CASSLGWVGGNEQFF	TGTGCCAGCAGCTTAGGCTGGGTAGGAGGGAACGAGCAGTTCTTC
.	.	TRBV4-1	TRBJ1-5	13	CASSLTGFEPQHF	TGCGCCAGCAGTCTCACAGGGTTCGAGCCCCAGCATTTT
TRBD1	.	TRBV13	TRBJ1-1	15	CASSPGQGVNTEAFF	TGTGCCAGCAGCCCCGGACAGGGGGTGAACACTGAAGCTTTCTTT
TRBD2	once	TRBV2	TRBJ2-3	17	CASSELLLAGGTDTQYF	TGTGCCAGCAGTGAACTCCTACTAGCGGGGGGAACAGATACGCAGTATTTT
.	.	TRBV12-5	TRBJ1-2	12	CASSGFNYGYTF	TGTGCTAGTTCAGGGTTCAACTATGGCTACACCTTC
TRBD1	.	TRBV11-3	TRBJ2-1	14	CASSPRTGNNEQFF	TGTGCCAGCAGCCCTCGGACAGGGAACAATGAGCAGTTCTTC
TRBD1	.	TRBV7-8	TRBJ1-1	15	CASSFRTGMNTEAFF	TGTGCCAGCAGCTTCCGGACAGGGATGAACACTGAAGCTTTCTTT
.	.	TRBV27	TRBJ2-1	16	CASSSPEAGSYNEQFF	TGTGCCAGCAGTTCTCCGGAAGCGGGCTCCTACAATGAGCAGTTCTTC
.	.	TRBV27	TRBJ1-1	13	CASSLRQGTEAFF	TGTGCCAGCAGTCTACGACAAGGCACTGAAGCTTTCTTT
TRBD1	.	TRBV5-8	TRBJ1-2	16	CASSLGYRGSHYGYTF	TGTGCCAGCAGCTTGGGGTACAGGGGTTCGCATTATGGCTACACCTTC
TRBD1	.	TRBV7-2	TRBJ1-5	15	CASSARQGTTQPQHF	TGTGCCAGCAGCGCCCGACAGGGAACGACTCAGCCCCAGCATTTT
.	few	TRBV28	TRBJ2-7	13	CASSLRGSYEQYF	TGTGCCAGCAGTTTAAGGGGCTCCTACGAGCAGTACTTC
TRBD2	few	TRBV7-6	TRBJ2-3	15	CASSLGLASTDTQYF	TGTGCCAGCAGCTTAGGACTAGCGAGCACAGATACGCAGTATTTT
.	.	TRBV9	TRBJ1-6	13	CASSGTSNSPLHF	TGTGCCAGCAGCGGGACATCGAATTCACCCCTCCACTTT
TRBD1	.	TRBV27	TRBJ1-6	13	CASSPRTGLPLHF	TGTGCCAGCAGTCCAAGGACAGGTCTACCCCTCCACTTT
.	.	TRBV27	TRBJ2-7	14	CASSLGRDIYEQYF	TGTGCCAGCTCCCTCGGCAGAGACATCTACGAGCAGTACTTC
.	.	TRBV9	TRBJ2-3	13	CASSVSSGPTQYF	TGTGCCAGCAGCGTATCCAGCGGGCCTACGCAGTATTTT
TRBD2	.	TRBV7-9	TRBJ2-7	13	CATGTSSIYEQYF	TGTGCCACCGGGACTAGTTCCATTTACGAGCAGTACTTC
TRBD2	.	TRBV19	TRBJ2-1	17	CASSIDLASGSYNEQFF	TGTGCCAGTAGTATAGATCTTGCTAGCGGCTCCTACAATGAGCAGTTCTTC
TRBD2	few	TRBV6-4	TRBJ2-3	14	CASSEAGGTDTQYF	TGTGCCAGCAGTGAAGCGGGAGGGACAGATACGCAGTATTTT
.	.	TRBV6-6	TRBJ2-7	12	CASSLSVYEQYF	TGTGCCAGCAGCCTCTCGGTATACGAGCAGTACTTC
TRBD2	.	TRBV7-6	TRBJ2-5	17	CASSRKTSGGPGETQYF	TGTGCCAGCAGCAGAAAGACTAGCGGGGGGCCGGGGGAGACCCAGTACTTC
.	.	TRBV7-2	TRBJ2-2	15	CASSWGGLNTGELFF	TGTGCCAGCAGCTGGGGGGGCCTGAACACCGGGGAGCTGTTTTTT
TRBD2	.	TRBV19	TRBJ2-3	16	CASSPRTSGITDTQYF	TGTGCCAGTAGTCCCCGGACTAGCGGAATCACAGATACGCAGTATTTT
.	.	TRBV20-1	TRBJ2-3	11	CSARGANTQYF	TGCAGTGCCAGGGGGGCAAATACGCAGTATTTT
.	.	TRBV25-1	TRBJ1-2	12	CASSEYGGRYTF	TGTGCCAGCAGTGAATACGGGGGTCGCTACACCTTC
.	.	TRBV7-2	TRBJ1-5	14	CASSLRESNQPQHF	TGTGCCAGCAGCCTACGCGAGAGCAATCAGCCCCAGCATTTT
.	.	TRBV15	TRBJ2-7	14	CATSRALQGYEQYF	TGTGCCACCAGCAGAGCCCTTCAGGGTTACGAGCAGTACTTC
.	.	TRBV30	TRBJ1-2	12	CAWSVRRDGYTF	TGTGCCTGGAGTGTACGGCGGGATGGCTACACCTTC
.	.	TRBV5-1	TRBJ1-3	16	CASSLATGSSGNTIYF	TGCGCCAGCAGCTTGGCCACAGGGAGCTCTGGAAACACCATATATTTT
.	.	TRBV29-1	TRBJ1-1	16	CSVEKRGGGLNTEAFF	TGCAGCGTTGAAAAAAGGGGGGGAGGTTTGAACACTGAAGCTTTCTTT
TRBD1	.	TRBV5-8	TRBJ2-7	16	CASSSFRTGQSDEQYF	TGTGCCAGCAGCTCCTTTAGGACAGGACAGTCGGACGAGCAGTACTTC
.	.	TRBV6-6	TRBJ2-3	13	CASSLGFRDTQYF	TGTGCCAGCAGCCTTGGTTTCAGAGATACGCAGTATTTT
TRBD1	few	TRBV5-4	TRBJ1-2	14	CASSLEDRGYGYTF	TGTGCCAGCAGCTTGGAGGACAGGGGGTATGGCTACACCTTC
.	.	TRBV30	TRBJ1-1	12	CAWSVTNTEAFF	TGTGCCTGGAGTGTAACTAACACTGAAGCTTTCTTT
TRBD1	.	TRBV5-4	TRBJ1-1	15	CASSSYRGIDTEAFF	TGTGCCAGCAGCTCGTACAGGGGTATCGACACTGAAGCTTTCTTT
.	.	TRBV9	TRBJ2-7	13	CASSVATLSEQYF	TGTGCCAGCAGCGTAGCCACTCTTTCAGAGCAGTACTTC
.	.	TRBV27	TRBJ2-3	13	CASSLVLADTQYF	TGTGCCAGCAGTTTGGTACTAGCCGATACGCAGTATTTT
TRBD1	once	TRBV29-1	TRBJ2-7	13	CSVEGGTGAEQYF	TGCAGCGTTGAAGGGGGGACAGGGGCCGAGCAGTACTTC
TRBD1	.	TRBV4-3	TRBJ1-1	16	CASSLPGTGGEGEAFF	TGCGCCAGCAGTCTCCCCGGGACAGGGGGGGAGGGGGAGGCTTTCTTT
.	.	TRBV6-5	TRBJ2-7	16	CASSYSGERSYYEQYF	TGTGCCAGCAGTTACTCGGGAGAGCGGAGCTACTACGAGCAGTACTTC
.	.	TRBV5-1	TRBJ2-7	11	CASSQGYEQYF	TGCGCCAGCAGCCAGGGATACGAGCAGTACTTC
.	.	TRBV15	TRBJ1-5	16	CATSRDRGASNQPQHF	TGTGCCACCAGCAGAGATCGGGGGGCTAGCAATCAGCCCCAGCATTTT
.	.	TRBV6-4	TRBJ2-5	14	CASSDPHGGETQYF	TGTGCCAGCAGTGACCCTCATGGGGGCGAGACCCAGTACTTC
.	.	TRBV27	TRBJ2-6	15	CASSARGTGANVLTF	TGTGCCAGCAGTGCTAGGGGTACTGGGGCCAACGTCCTGACTTTC
TRBD1	few	TRBV25-1	TRBJ1-3	16	CATTATGFDSGNTIYF	TGTGCCACCACAGCGACAGGGTTCGACTCTGGAAACACCATATATTTT
.	.	TRBV18	TRBJ1-4	17	CASSPSGRGSTNEKLFF	TGTGCCAGCTCACCATCCGGAAGGGGGTCAACTAATGAAAAACTGTTTTTT
TRBD1	once	TRBV7-2	TRBJ2-5	15	CASSSDRGGEETQYF	TGTGCCAGCAGCTCCGACAGGGGAGGTGAAGAGACCCAGTACTTC